The entry that follows covers one T cell receptor (beta chain) sequence. This specimen comes from a study of blood T cell repertoires in COVID-19. Measured with immunoSEQ multiplex PCR; TCRdb has only the in-frame clones, and not every one. In the table there are about 220,000 clones, less than 90% of which are singletons. The CDR3 extends over 21 amino acids. CDR1 LNHDA and CDR2 SQIVND come from the germline V gene (reference sequence). The J segment lost 0 bases and the V segment lost 5 bases, leaving 17 bases of the junction unmatched. The receptor was derived from a young man with active or convalescent COVID-19. The chain couples TRBV19 to TRBJ2-5; 14 nucleotides agree with TRBD2. Sequencing was done on a sample of peripheral blood. As DNA, the CDR3 is TGTGCCAGTAGTGACTTTGGAGTCGGACTAGCGGGGGGCGTGTACCAAGAGACCCAGTACTTC. This translates into CASSDFGVGLAGGVYQETQYF.